Sequencing of this TCR beta chain was carried out in a study of CD8+CD57+ T cells in acquired aplastic anemia. Study context: The DNA of sorted CD4+ and CD8+ cells averaged around 3 ug.

Genomic DNA constituted the template upon which TCR beta VDJ and CDR3 profiling was performed. TCRdb ran MiXCR on the reads and lists one entry per CDR3 protein. The repertoire holds about 160,000 distinct CDR3 sequences, with roughly 47% as singletons. The CDR3 runs to 16 residues. J gave up 14 bases and V 4 bases, and 20 bases lay outside the gene matches. Germline lookup yields CDR1 MNHEY and CDR2 SVGAGI. The chain couples TRBV6-5 to TRBJ2-3; TRBD2 matches at 8 bases. Specimen: sorted CD4+, CD8+, or CD8+CD57+ T cells (not recorded which) from PBMCs. The sequence was collected from a human donor in good health. The chain's CDR3 is CASSCSSGRIDAGSYF. CDR3 DNA sequence: TGTGCCAGCAGTTGCTCGAGCGGGAGAATCGATGCGGGGTCGTATTTT.